This T cell receptor (beta chain) is drawn from a study of identical twins' blood T cells. Study background: Roughly six alpha and about 6 beta libraries together yielded some 50 million reads.

This clonotype occurred many times. Using its own MiXCR run on the 5' RACE reads, TCRdb lists one record per CDR3 protein. The sample consists of about 370,000 distinct CDR3 sequences, roughly 30% of them appearing once. The TCR sequence derives from a woman aged 18 to 49 in good health. The sample comprised PBMCs.

The CDR3, as DNA: TGTGCCAGCAGGGTTAGCGCCCTTCGCCGGGAGCTGTTTTTT. It translates to CASRVSALRRELFF. The chain employs TRBV3-1 and TRBJ2-2, with a possible D match to TRBD2 (5 bases). CDR1 is LGHDT, CDR2 YNNKEL, per germline (reference sequence). Trimming removed 6 bases at V and 9 bases at J, with 17 bases between. The CDR3 consists of 14 residues.